The rows below give T cell receptor beta chains drawn from one sample of a study of T-cell memory formation after mild COVID-19. TCRdb called the 5' RACE reads again in MiXCR, with one record for every CDR3 protein. The table includes 310,000 or so distinct CDR3 sequences, 15% detected once. Sequenced input: PBMCs or a T cell subset sorted from them (not recorded which). These receptor sequences come from a man younger than 35 who had mild COVID-19 (a few samples of this study predate the infection). Cell type and time point are not known. The CDR3 runs from the conserved cysteine through the conserved F or W. A D gene is named only where the DNA matches it firmly. Clone size is not always given. Where it is, it says once, few, many or a class for expanded clones.

V gene	clone size	J gene	D gene	CDR3 DNA	CDR3 protein
TRBV12-3/TRBV12-4	few	TRBJ2-1	TRBD2	TGTGCCAGCAGTTTCGGGGGGGCCCTTAACAATGAGCAGTTCTTC	CASSFGGALNNEQFF
TRBV11-2	few	TRBJ2-7	-	TGTGCCAGCAGCTCGAACTCCTACGAGCAGTACTTC	CASSSNSYEQYF
TRBV5-5	-	TRBJ2-1	TRBD2	TGTGCCAGCAGCTCCGGGGAGCGGGGCTACAATGAGCAGTTCTTC	CASSSGERGYNEQFF
TRBV7-9	-	TRBJ1-2	-	TGTGCCAGCAGTTCTCCCCCTAATTCGGACTATGGCTACACCTTC	CASSSPPNSDYGYTF
TRBV7-2	few	TRBJ2-5	TRBD2	TGTGCCAGCAGCTTAGAGGGTTCCGGGGGGGCCGAGGGAGAGACCCAGTACTTC	CASSLEGSGGAEGETQYF
TRBV5-1	-	TRBJ1-6	-	TGCGCCAGCAGCTTGGGACAGGATTCACCCCTCCACTTT	CASSLGQDSPLHF
TRBV7-9	few	TRBJ2-7	-	TGTGCCAGCAGCTTCCGGGACACCGGCCACGAGCAGTACTTC	CASSFRDTGHEQYF
TRBV9	few	TRBJ1-2	-	TGTGCCAGCAGCGTAGATTTGTTAGCTAACTATGGCTACACCTTC	CASSVDLLANYGYTF
TRBV19	few	TRBJ2-7	TRBD1	TGTGCCAGTAGTCCCGGACAGGGTGTTTATGGCGAGCAGTACTTC	CASSPGQGVYGEQYF
TRBV20-1	-	TRBJ2-2	TRBD1	TGCAGTGCTACGACAGGGGGAACCGGGGAGCTGTTTTTT	CSATTGGTGELFF
TRBV4-3	few	TRBJ2-7	-	TGCGCCAGCAGCCAGACCGAGGACAGATACGAGCAGTACTTC	CASSQTEDRYEQYF
TRBV3-1	few	TRBJ2-2	-	TGTGCCAGCAGCCACTCCTGGGGGGCGAACACCGGGGAGCTGTTTTTT	CASSHSWGANTGELFF
TRBV9	-	TRBJ1-1	-	TGTGCCAGCAGCGTATTGGACGGATTGAACACTGAAGCTTTCTTT	CASSVLDGLNTEAFF
TRBV6-5	many	TRBJ2-1	TRBD2	TGTGCCAGCAGCCTAACCGGGACTAGCGGGATATCGGGCAATGAGCAGTTCTTC	CASSLTGTSGISGNEQFF
TRBV29-1	few	TRBJ1-1	-	TGCAGCGCTGGTTCGGGGGCGATGAACACTGAAGCTTTCTTT	CSAGSGAMNTEAFF
TRBV7-2	-	TRBJ1-2	-	TGTGCCAGCAGCTTATCCCCCAACTATGGCTACACCTTC	CASSLSPNYGYTF
TRBV7-2	few	TRBJ1-5	-	TGTGCCAGCAGCGGTACGGTCGGGCAGCCCCAGCATTTT	CASSGTVGQPQHF
TRBV12-3/TRBV12-4	few	TRBJ1-1	-	TGTGCCAGCAAGTACAGGGAAGGGGCTTTCTTT	CASKYREGAFF
TRBV4-1	few	TRBJ2-1	TRBD2	TGCGCCAGCAGCCAAGATTTACTAGCGGGGGCGAATGAGCAGTTCTTC	CASSQDLLAGANEQFF
TRBV29-1	few	TRBJ2-1	-	TGCAGCGCTCAGTCCTACAATGAGCAGTTCTTC	CSAQSYNEQFF
TRBV9	once	TRBJ2-7	-	TGTGCCAGCAGCCATAGCCGCGTTGGACAAATCTACGAGCAGTACTTC	CASSHSRVGQIYEQYF
TRBV15	-	TRBJ1-5	-	TGTGCCACCAGCAGAGAAGGGTTGGGGCAGCCCCAGCATTTT	CATSREGLGQPQHF
TRBV5-5	-	TRBJ1-1	-	TGTGCCAGCAGCTTTTCCCCCGGGTCGGGCACTGAAGCTTTCTTT	CASSFSPGSGTEAFF
TRBV20-1	few	TRBJ1-5	TRBD1	TGCAGTGCGCGAGGGGGACAGGGTGCGGGTAGCAATCAGCCCCAGCATTTT	CSARGGQGAGSNQPQHF
TRBV7-2	few	TRBJ1-5	-	TGTGCCAGCAGCCCCGCCCCGCGTACCCTCGGTCAGCCCCAGCATTTT	CASSPAPRTLGQPQHF
TRBV4-3	once	TRBJ1-2	-	TGCGCCAGCAGCCGCTCAAGAGACCTCTACACCTTC	CASSRSRDLYTF
TRBV12-3/TRBV12-4	few	TRBJ2-1	-	TGTGCCAGCAGTCTACCAGGACGCCACAATGAGCAGTTCTTC	CASSLPGRHNEQFF
TRBV30	few	TRBJ2-7	-	TGTGCCTGGAGTGTACCACTCCGGGTCCGCGAGCAGTACTTC	CAWSVPLRVREQYF
TRBV6-1	few	TRBJ1-5	TRBD1	TGTGCCATCGCCCCGGGACAGGGCGGCAATCAGCCCCAGCATTTT	CAIAPGQGGNQPQHF
TRBV7-2	many	TRBJ2-3	-	TGTGCCAGCAGCCCCATCAGGCCTGGTACGCAGTATTTT	CASSPIRPGTQYF
TRBV5-6	few	TRBJ2-5	-	TGTGCCGGAAAGACAGCGATGGCCATGCAAGAGACCCAGTACTTC	CAGKTAMAMQETQYF
TRBV7-2	-	TRBJ2-2	-	TGTGCCAGCAGCTTAGTCGGGTTGCAGGTACCGAACACCGGGGAGCTGTTTTTT	CASSLVGLQVPNTGELFF
TRBV7-9	-	TRBJ1-2	-	TGTGCCAGCAACAAGGGGGGCCATGGCTACACCTTC	CASNKGGHGYTF
TRBV12-3/TRBV12-4	few	TRBJ1-1	TRBD1	TGTGCCACCAGACAGGGCCCCTGGGATCGGGCTTTCTTT	CATRQGPWDRAFF
TRBV7-2	few	TRBJ2-7	TRBD2	TGTGCCAGCAGCCACGGGACTAGCGGCACCTACGAGCAGTACTTC	CASSHGTSGTYEQYF
TRBV6-1	few	TRBJ1-5	-	TGTGCCAGCAGTGAAGCGCCTTTGTTACGAGACAGTCGGCAGCCCCAGCATTTT	CASSEAPLLRDSRQPQHF
TRBV9	many	TRBJ2-1	-	TGTGCCAGCAGCTCAGAGGGGGGGTATGAGCAGTTCTTC	CASSSEGGYEQFF
TRBV4-2	-	TRBJ2-5	TRBD2	TGTGCCAGCAGCCAAGAGGGGAAGACTAGCGGGGGAGAGACCCAGTACTTC	CASSQEGKTSGGETQYF
TRBV4-3	-	TRBJ2-1	TRBD1	TGCGCCAGCAGCCAGGTCGACAGGGTGACCTACAATGAGCAGTTCTTC	CASSQVDRVTYNEQFF
TRBV20-1	-	TRBJ1-5	-	TGCAGTGCTAGGACAAACAATCAGCCCCAGCATTTT	CSARTNNQPQHF
TRBV28	-	TRBJ2-1	-	TGTGCCAGCAGTCCTACAGTCCTCAATGAGCAGTTCTTC	CASSPTVLNEQFF
TRBV10-2	many	TRBJ1-2	-	TGCGCCAGCAGTGAGTCATGGCCCACCGGGGGCTACACCTTC	CASSESWPTGGYTF
TRBV18	few	TRBJ2-7	TRBD1	TGTGCCAGCTCACCCGCCGGACAGGGAGGTAACGAGCAGTACTTC	CASSPAGQGGNEQYF
TRBV7-8	-	TRBJ1-3	-	TGTGCCAGCAGTTCCTTGGAACCAGGGGTGGGAAACACCATATATTTT	CASSSLEPGVGNTIYF
TRBV3-1	many	TRBJ2-3	-	TGTGCCAGCAGCCAAGGTGTGGGGACCACAGATACGCAGTATTTT	CASSQGVGTTDTQYF